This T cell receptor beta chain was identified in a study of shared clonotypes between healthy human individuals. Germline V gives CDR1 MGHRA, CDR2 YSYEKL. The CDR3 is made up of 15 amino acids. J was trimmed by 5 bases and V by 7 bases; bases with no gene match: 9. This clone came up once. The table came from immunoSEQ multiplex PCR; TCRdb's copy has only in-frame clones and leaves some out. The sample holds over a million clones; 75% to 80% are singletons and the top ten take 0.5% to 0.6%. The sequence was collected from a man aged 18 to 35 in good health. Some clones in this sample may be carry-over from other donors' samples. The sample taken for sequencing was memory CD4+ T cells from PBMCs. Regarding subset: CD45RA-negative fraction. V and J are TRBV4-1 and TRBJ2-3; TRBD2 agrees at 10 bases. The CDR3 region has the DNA TGCGCCAGCATGGCTAGCGGGAGAGGGGTAGATACGCAGTATTTT. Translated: CASMASGRGVDTQYF.